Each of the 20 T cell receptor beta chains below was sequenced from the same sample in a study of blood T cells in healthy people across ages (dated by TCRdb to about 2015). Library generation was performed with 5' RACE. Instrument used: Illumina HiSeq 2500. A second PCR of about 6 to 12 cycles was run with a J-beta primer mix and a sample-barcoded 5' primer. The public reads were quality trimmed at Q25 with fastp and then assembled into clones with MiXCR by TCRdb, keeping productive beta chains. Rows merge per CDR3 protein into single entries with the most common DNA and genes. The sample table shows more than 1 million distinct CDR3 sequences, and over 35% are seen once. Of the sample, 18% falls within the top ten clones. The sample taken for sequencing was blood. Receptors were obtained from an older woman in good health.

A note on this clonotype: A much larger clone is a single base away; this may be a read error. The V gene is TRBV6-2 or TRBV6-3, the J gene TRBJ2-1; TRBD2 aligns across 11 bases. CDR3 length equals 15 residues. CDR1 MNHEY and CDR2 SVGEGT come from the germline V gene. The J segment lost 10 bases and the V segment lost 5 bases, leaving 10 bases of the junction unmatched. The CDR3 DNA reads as TGTGCCAGCAGTCCTACTAGCGGGAGTGTCTACGAGCAGTTCTTC. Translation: CASSPTSGSVYEQFF.

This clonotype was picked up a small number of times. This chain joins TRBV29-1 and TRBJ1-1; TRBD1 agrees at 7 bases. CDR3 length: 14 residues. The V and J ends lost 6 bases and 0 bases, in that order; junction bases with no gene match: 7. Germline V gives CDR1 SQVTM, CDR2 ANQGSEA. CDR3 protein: CSVAPTGVNTEAFF. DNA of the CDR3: TGCAGCGTCGCCCCAACAGGGGTGAACACTGAAGCTTTCTTT.

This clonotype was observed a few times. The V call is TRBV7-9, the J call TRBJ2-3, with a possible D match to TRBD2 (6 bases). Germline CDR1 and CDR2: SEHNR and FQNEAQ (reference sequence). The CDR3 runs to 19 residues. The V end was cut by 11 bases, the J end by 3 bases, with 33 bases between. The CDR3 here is CAGKPVQSQAGRTTDTQYF. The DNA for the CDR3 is TGTGCCGGAAAGCCAGTTCAGTCACAAGCCGGGAGAACTACAGATACGCAGTATTTT.

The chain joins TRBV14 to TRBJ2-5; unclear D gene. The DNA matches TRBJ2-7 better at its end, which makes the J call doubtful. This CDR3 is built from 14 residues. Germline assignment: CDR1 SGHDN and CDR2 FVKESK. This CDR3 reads CASSRDTVFGEQYF. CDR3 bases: TGTGCCAGCAGCCGAGATACGGTGTTTGGCGAGCAGTACTTC.

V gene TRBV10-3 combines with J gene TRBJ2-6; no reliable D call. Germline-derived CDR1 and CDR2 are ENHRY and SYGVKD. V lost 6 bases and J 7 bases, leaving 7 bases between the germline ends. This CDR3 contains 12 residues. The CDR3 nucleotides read TGTGCCATCAGGACGGACGCCAACGTCCTGACTTTC. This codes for CAIRTDANVLTF.

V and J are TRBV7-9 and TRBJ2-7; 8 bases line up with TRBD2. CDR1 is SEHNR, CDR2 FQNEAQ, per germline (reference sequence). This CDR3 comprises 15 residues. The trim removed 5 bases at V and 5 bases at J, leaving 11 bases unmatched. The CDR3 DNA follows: TGTGCCAGCAGCCCGACCGGGACTAGTCTCCACGAGCAGTACTTC. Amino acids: CASSPTGTSLHEQYF.

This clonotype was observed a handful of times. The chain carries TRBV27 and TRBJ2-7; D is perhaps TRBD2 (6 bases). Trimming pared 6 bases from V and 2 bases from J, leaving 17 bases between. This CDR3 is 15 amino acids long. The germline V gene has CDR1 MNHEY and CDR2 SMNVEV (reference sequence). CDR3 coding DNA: TGTGCCAGCAGCGGGCCGGGACTGCGTCCCTACGAGCAGTACTTC. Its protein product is CASSGPGLRPYEQYF.

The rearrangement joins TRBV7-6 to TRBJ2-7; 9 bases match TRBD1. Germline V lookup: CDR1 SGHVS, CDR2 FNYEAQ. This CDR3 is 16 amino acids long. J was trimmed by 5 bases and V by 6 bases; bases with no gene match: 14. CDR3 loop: CASSQPWGQGSHEQYF. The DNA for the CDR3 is TGTGCCAGCAGTCAACCCTGGGGACAGGGTTCCCACGAGCAGTACTTC.

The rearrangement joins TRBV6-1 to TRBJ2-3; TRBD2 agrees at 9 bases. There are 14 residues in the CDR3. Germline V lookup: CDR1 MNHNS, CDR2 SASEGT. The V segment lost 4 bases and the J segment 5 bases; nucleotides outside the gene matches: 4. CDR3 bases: TGTGCCAGCAGTGCTAGCGGGGAGCTAGATACGCAGTATTTT. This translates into CASSASGELDTQYF.

The CDR3 DNA reads TGTGCCAGCAGCGTAACCTGGGAGACTGGCGGGAGTGGGTTCGAGCAGTACTTC. Its translation: CASSVTWETGGSGFEQYF. The chain carries TRBV9 and TRBJ2-7; 7 nucleotides match TRBD2. Germline V CDR1 and CDR2: SGDLS, YYNGEE. This CDR3 comprises 18 residues. V lost 1 base, J lost 6 bases, and 19 bases stayed unmatched. The full variable domain, completed using reference TRBV9 and TRBJ2-7, is DSGVTQTPKHLITATGQRVTLRCSPRSGDLSVYWYQQSLDQGLQFLIQYYNGEERAKGNILERFSAQQFPDLHSELNLSSLELGDSALYFCASSVTWETGGSGFEQYFGPGTRLTVT.

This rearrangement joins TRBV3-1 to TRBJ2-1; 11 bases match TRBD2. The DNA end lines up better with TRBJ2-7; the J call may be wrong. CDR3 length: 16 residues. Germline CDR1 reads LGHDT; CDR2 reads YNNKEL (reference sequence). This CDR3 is CASSRKLAGDSNEQYF. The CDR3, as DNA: TGTGCCAGCAGCAGGAAACTAGCGGGAGATAGCAATGAGCAGTACTTC.

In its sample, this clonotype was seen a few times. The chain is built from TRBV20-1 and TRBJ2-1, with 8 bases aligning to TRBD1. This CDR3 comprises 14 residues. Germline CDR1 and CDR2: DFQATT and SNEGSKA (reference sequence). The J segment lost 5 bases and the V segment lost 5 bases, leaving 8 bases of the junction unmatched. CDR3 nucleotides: TGCAGTGCTCGTACAGGGGGTTGGAACAATGAGCAGTTCTTC. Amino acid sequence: CSARTGGWNNEQFF.

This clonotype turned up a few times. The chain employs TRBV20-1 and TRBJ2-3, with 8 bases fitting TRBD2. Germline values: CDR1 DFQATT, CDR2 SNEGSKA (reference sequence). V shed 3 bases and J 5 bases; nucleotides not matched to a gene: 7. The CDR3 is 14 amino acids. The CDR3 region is CSASPLAGLDTQYF. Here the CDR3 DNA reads TGCAGTGCTAGTCCCCTAGCGGGCCTAGATACGCAGTATTTT.

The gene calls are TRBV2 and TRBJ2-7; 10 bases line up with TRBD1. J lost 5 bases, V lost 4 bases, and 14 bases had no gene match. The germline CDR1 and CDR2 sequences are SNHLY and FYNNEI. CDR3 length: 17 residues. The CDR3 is CASSGGVWDRGSDEQYF. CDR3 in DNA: TGTGCCAGCAGTGGAGGGGTGTGGGACAGGGGTTCAGACGAGCAGTACTTC.

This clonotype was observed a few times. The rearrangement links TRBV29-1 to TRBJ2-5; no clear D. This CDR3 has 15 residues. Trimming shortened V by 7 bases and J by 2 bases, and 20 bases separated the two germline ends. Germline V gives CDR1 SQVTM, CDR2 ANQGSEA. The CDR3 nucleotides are TGCAGCGCTACGGGCAGAAGGCAGGTACAAGAGACCCAGTACTTC. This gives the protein CSATGRRQVQETQYF.

CDR3 in amino acids: CASSLKWTSGSPLSSYEQYF. The CDR3 nucleotides read TGTGCCAGCAGCCTCAAGTGGACTAGCGGATCCCCCCTGAGCTCCTACGAGCAGTACTTC. The gene calls are TRBV12-3 or TRBV12-4 and TRBJ2-7, with 10 bases lining up with TRBD2. The V and J ends lost 6 bases and 0 bases, in that order; junction bases with no gene match: 20. This CDR3 is built from 20 residues.

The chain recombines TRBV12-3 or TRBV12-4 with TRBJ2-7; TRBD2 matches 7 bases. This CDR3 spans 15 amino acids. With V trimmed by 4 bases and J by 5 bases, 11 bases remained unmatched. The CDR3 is CASSSMGAGRNEQYF. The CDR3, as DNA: TGTGCCAGCAGTTCCATGGGAGCGGGAAGGAACGAGCAGTACTTC.

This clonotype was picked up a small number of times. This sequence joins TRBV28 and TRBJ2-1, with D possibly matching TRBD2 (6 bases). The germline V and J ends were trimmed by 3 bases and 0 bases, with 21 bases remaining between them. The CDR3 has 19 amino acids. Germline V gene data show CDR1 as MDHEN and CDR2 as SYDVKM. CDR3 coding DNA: TGTGCCAGCAGTTTCCCTGGTGGGCGGGGTGGACTCTCCTACAATGAGCAGTTCTTC. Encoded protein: CASSFPGGRGGLSYNEQFF.

The CDR3 DNA sequence: TGTGCCAGCAGCCAAGATGAAAGGGTCCGAGGCTACACCTTC. It translates to CASSQDERVRGYTF. The chain links TRBV4-2 to TRBJ1-2; D gene ambiguous. The CDR3 length is 14 residues. Trimming took 0 bases from V and 8 from J, leaving 13 bases between them. The V gene's germline CDR1 is LGHNA and CDR2 YNFKEQ.

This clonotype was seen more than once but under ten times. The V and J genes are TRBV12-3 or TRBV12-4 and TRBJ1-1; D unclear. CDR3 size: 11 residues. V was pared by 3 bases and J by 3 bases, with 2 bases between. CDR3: CASSFDTEAFF. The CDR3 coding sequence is TGTGCCAGCAGTTTCGACACTGAAGCTTTCTTT.